This paragraph covers one T cell receptor (beta chain) sequence. Its antigen is still unknown. The time point was: patch test 2, 6 weeks after DPC sensitization. This sample's treatment: therapeutic diphenylcyclopropenone sensitization with weekly scalp DPC. The sample is drawn from a study of human T cells and chemical hapten exposure. Study context: A patient group, mainly female, showed alopecia areata, totalis or universalis. Study-wide findings and caveats: There was a positive correlation between PT1 expanded TCR counts and patch test score.

Germline V lookup: CDR1 LGHNA, CDR2 YSLEER. This CDR3 is built from 13 residues. The V gene lost 0 bases and the J gene lost 4 bases, with 6 bases spanning the gap. Individual cDNA molecules each carried unique molecular identifiers attached by the library. TCRdb processed the RACE reads anew with MiXCR; each CDR3 protein has one entry. The table shows around 360,000 distinct CDR3 sequences, with around 6% occurring only once. The chain recombines TRBV4-3 with TRBJ1-1, with D unresolved. The sample in question was whole blood, obtained in connection with sensitization to the hapten diphenylcyclopropenone (DPC). The source of this sequence is a woman aged 18-29 years with alopecia areata. Some clones in this sample may be carry-over from other donors' samples. The CDR3 sequence is CASSQESTTEAFF. CDR3 nucleotides: TGCGCCAGCAGCCAAGAATCGACCACTGAAGCTTTCTTT.